Shown below are 15 T cell receptor beta chains from a single sample sequenced in a study of cytomegalovirus exposure and HLA in healthy donors. Primers included in the PCR were 60 Vbeta and 13 Jbeta primers. TCRdb keeps only in-frame clones here, not all; method: immunoSEQ multiplex PCR. The sample has about 94,000 clones, under 85% seen once; the top ten hold approximately 1.4%. Specimen: PBMCs. Source of these receptors: a male donor in good health and CMV-seronegative.

The V gene is TRBV19, the J gene TRBJ1-1; the match to TRBD1 covers 8 bases. J gave up 7 bases and V 5 bases, and 3 bases lay outside the gene matches. This CDR3 comprises 12 residues. Germline V CDR1 and CDR2: LNHDA, SQIVND (reference sequence). CDR3 DNA: TGTGCCAGTAGTTTGGACAGGGTTGAAGCTTTCTTT. Protein sequence: CASSLDRVEAFF.

The chain couples TRBV29-1 to TRBJ1-2, with D hard to call. The germline gives CDR1 SQVTM, CDR2 ANQGSEA. There are 11 residues in the CDR3. CDR3 sequence reads: CSFIADYGYTF. CDR3 coding DNA: TGCAGTTTCATCGCAGACTATGGCTACACCTTC.

There are a few counts of this clone. The chain uses TRBV4-2 and TRBJ1-4; TRBD1 agrees at 8 bases. V lost 6 bases, J lost 4 bases, and 7 bases stayed unmatched. Germline V CDR1 and CDR2: LGHNA, YNFKEQ. There are 15 residues in the CDR3. CDR3 protein: CASSQPGQVNEKLFF. CDR3 DNA sequence: TGTGCCAGCAGTCAACCGGGACAGGTTAATGAAAAACTGTTTTTT.

The rearrangement uses TRBV11-2 and TRBJ2-3; 13 bases map to TRBD2. The germline CDR1 and CDR2 sequences are SGHAT and FQNNGV. V lost 4 bases to trimming and J lost 4 bases; unmatched junction nucleotides: 2. This CDR3 contains 15 residues. This CDR3 reads CASSSTSGRPDTQYF. DNA for the CDR3: TGTGCCAGCAGCTCGACTAGCGGGAGGCCAGATACGCAGTATTTT.

The rearrangement joins TRBV18 to TRBJ2-7, with 9 bases that match TRBD1. This CDR3 has 17 residues. Germline V gives CDR1 KGHSH, CDR2 LQKENI. The junction had 8 bases not matched to a gene; V was cut back by 0 bases and J by 2 bases. CDR3 in amino acids: CASSPPSTGGTPYEQYF. The DNA of the CDR3 is TGTGCCAGCTCACCACCTTCGACAGGGGGTACCCCCTACGAGCAGTACTTC.

A single count supports this clone. The chain has TRBV18 and TRBJ2-1; TRBD2 might be the D (5 bases). This CDR3 region has 13 residues. V was clipped by 1 base and J by 7 bases, with 8 bases between them. Germline V CDR1 and CDR2: KGHSH, LQKENI. CDR3 protein: CASSPQGGNEQFF. For the CDR3, the DNA is TGTGCCAGCTCACCACAAGGAGGTAATGAGCAGTTCTTC.

On this clone: Other DNA sequences from this sample encode an identical CDR3 as well. V and J are TRBV30 and TRBJ1-1; D is unresolved. The length of the CDR3 is 13 residues. The germline V and J ends were trimmed by 3 bases and 8 bases, with 16 bases remaining between them. In germline, CDR1 is GTSNPN, CDR2 SVGIG (reference sequence). In DNA form, the CDR3 reads TGTGCCTGGAGGCCATCGAGCCCGATAGAAGCTTTCTTT. Translating it yields CAWRPSSPIEAFF.

The chain joins TRBV5-1 to TRBJ2-7; perhaps TRBD1 as D (6 bases). The CDR3 contains 12 residues. Germline V gene lookup returns CDR1 SGHRS and CDR2 YFSETQ. Trimming removed 3 bases from V and 11 bases from J, with 15 bases in between. In DNA form, the CDR3 reads TGCGCCAGCAGCTACGCACAGGGCCGAGAGTACTTC. Protein sequence: CASSYAQGREYF.

CDR3 amino acids: CAISDGTAYGYTF. DNA for the CDR3: TGTGCCATCAGTGACGGGACAGCCTATGGCTACACCTTC. The chain links TRBV10-3 to TRBJ1-2, with 7 bases that match TRBD1. This CDR3 region has 13 residues. Germline CDR1 reads ENHRY; CDR2 reads SYGVKD. V was pared by 3 bases and J by 4 bases, with 2 bases of the junction left unmatched.

This clone showed up just a few times. The chain joins TRBV7-8 to TRBJ2-2, with 12 nucleotides matching TRBD1. The CDR3 covers 21 residues. Germline V lookup: CDR1 SGHVS, CDR2 FQNEAQ. Trimming took 4 bases from V and 2 from J; bases not matched to a gene: 17. Written as DNA, the CDR3 is TGTGCCAGCAGCTCGACCGGGACAGGGGGCTTCATGGGCCGAAACACCGGGGAGCTGTTTTTT. Its translation: CASSSTGTGGFMGRNTGELFF.

This chain joins TRBV19 and TRBJ1-5; the match to TRBD1 covers 8 bases. V dropped 1 base and J dropped 5; count of bases not matched to a gene: 7. Germline-derived CDR1 and CDR2 are LNHDA and SQIVND (reference sequence). The CDR3 spans 16 residues. CDR3 loop: CASSIVGDRIDQPQHF. DNA of the CDR3: TGTGCCAGTAGTATAGTAGGGGACAGGATTGATCAGCCCCAGCATTTT.

V gene TRBV4-3 combines with J gene TRBJ1-1; the D gene is possibly TRBD1 (6 bases). The V end lost 2 bases, the J end lost 5 bases, and 12 bases lay between the germline ends. Germline V gives CDR1 LGHNA, CDR2 YSLEER. There are 14 residues in the CDR3. CDR3 amino acids: CASSQSRDTTEAFF. The CDR3 DNA reads TGCGCCAGCAGCCAAAGCCGGGACACTACTGAAGCTTTCTTT.

This chain connects TRBV9 to TRBJ1-2, with 7 bases fitting TRBD1. Germline V lookup: CDR1 SGDLS, CDR2 YYNGEE. V lost 2 bases to trimming and J lost 1 base; unmatched junction nucleotides: 5. This CDR3 has 15 residues. In nucleotides, the CDR3 is TGTGCCAGCAGCGTGTGGGGGACAGATAACTATGGCTACACCTTC. Its translation is CASSVWGTDNYGYTF. The whole variable domain, filled in from reference TRBV9 and TRBJ1-2, reads DSGVTQTPKHLITATGQRVTLRCSPRSGDLSVYWYQQSLDQGLQFLIQYYNGEERAKGNILERFSAQQFPDLHSELNLSSLELGDSALYFCASSVWGTDNYGYTFGSGTRLTVV.

This clone came up once. The CDR3 sequence is CASSYLDSSYNEQFF. DNA for the CDR3: TGTGCCAGCAGTTACTTGGACAGTTCCTACAATGAGCAGTTCTTC. V is TRBV6-5 and J is TRBJ2-1, with D perhaps matching TRBD1 (6 bases). The CDR3 length is 15 residues. V lost 1 base to trimming and J lost 1 base, with 8 bases between them. CDR1 is MNHEY and CDR2 is SVGAGI in the germline V gene.

A note on this clone: One junction end disagrees with the germline gene, perhaps due to a read error. The chain carries TRBV4-1 and TRBJ2-5; D call uncertain. Looked up from germline, CDR1 is MGHRA and CDR2 is YSYEKL. This CDR3 is built from 14 residues. The CDR3 here is CASSQDRPGEAQYF. The CDR3 nucleotides read TGCGCCAGCAGCCAAGATCGACCCGGAGAGGCCCAGTACTTC.